This record looks at one T cell receptor (beta chain) sequence and its context. There is no known antigen for this receptor. No clone much larger than this one lies a single base away; base qualities are absent. To sequence the TCRbeta CDR3 region, genomic DNA was isolated from the sorted cells. The immunoSEQ Assay was used for sequencing of TCRbeta CDR3 regions. Held by TCRdb, this immuneACCESS table contains in-frame sequences only and omits some clones. Under half of the omission traces to an unresolved V gene where checked; the cause of the rest is unknown. For this sample there are over 10,000 clones; around 87% appear just once. Of the sample, approximately 49% is held by the ten largest clones. This specimen belongs to a study of OX40 agonist ivuxolimab in advanced cancers. Looking at the study overall: The costimulatory receptor OX40 (CD134) was targeted by ivuxolimab, a fully human IgG2 agonistic monoclonal antibody. The monotherapy dose-escalation portion (N ≈ 56 patients) of the phase I ivuxolimab trial is reported in the paper. The point of sequencing TCRbeta in the periphery was to test whether ivuxolimab changed TCR sequence diversity and drove clonal T-cell expansion. Patients were allowed to have had prior anti-PD-1, anti-PD-L1 or anti-CTLA-4 therapy, and 40% of the dose-escalation patients had previously received checkpoint inhibitors. Among the 52 dose-escalation patients, 19 had hepatocellular carcinoma, roughly 15 melanoma, 9 renal cell carcinoma and 9 head and neck cancer. In the dose-escalation cohort, roughly 80% of patients were male, and the mean age was approximately 55 years, with a range of roughly 20 to 79. Partial responses occurred in three dose-escalation patients, of whom one had hepatocellular carcinoma and two had cutaneous melanoma. Intravenous ivuxolimab was administered to patients every 2 weeks at six dose levels: 0.01, 0.1, 0.3, 1.5, 3 and 10 mg/kg. What the study reported, not specific to this receptor: After ivuxolimab, expanded clones were on average more numerous among CD8+ T cells than among CD4+ T cells. In partial responders in the 0.1-3.0 mg/kg groups, normalized peripheral clonal expansion was found to be among the lowest, especially among CD8+ T cells. Low levels of normalized T-cell clonal expansion were also shown by some nonresponding patients. Which antigens the clonally expanded peripheral T cells were specific for was not determined. At doses from 0.1 to 3.0 mg/kg, clonal expansion was seen in both CD4+ and CD8+ blood T cells between baseline and week 6.

The trial excluded patients who had a history of autoimmune disease or were on systemic immunosuppression. In every dose cohort, peripheral blood was drawn for TCR sequencing at baseline, cycle 4 day 1, and cycle 7 day 1. The samples were drawn from a first-in-human, open-label, multicenter phase I dose-escalation trial of ivuxolimab. Adults with locally advanced or metastatic head and neck squamous cell, hepatocellular, melanoma or renal cell carcinoma were enrolled in the trial. Before TCR sequencing, CD4+ T cells and CD8+ T cells were sorted from peripheral blood as separate populations. The clonotype was recovered from an adult with an advanced solid tumor such as melanoma, head and neck, liver or kidney cancer. Specimen: CD4+ or CD8+ T cells sorted from blood, collected in a trial of the OX40 agonist ivuxolimab.

This receptor has the CDR3 CASSQERGSYEQYF. The bases read TGCGCCAGCAGCCAAGAGAGGGGTTCCTACGAGCAGTACTTC. The chain was built from TRBV4-1 and TRBJ2-7; the D call could be TRBD1 or TRBD2, with each sharing 5 bases. The CDR3 spans 14 residues, from the cysteine through the phenylalanine. Only the CDR3 region is kept as DNA, spanning 42 bases read in frame from base 1. Based on the germline V gene, the CDR1 and CDR2 sequences are MGHRA and YSYEKL. At the junction V is shortened by 0 bases and J by 1 base, with 7 bases in between.